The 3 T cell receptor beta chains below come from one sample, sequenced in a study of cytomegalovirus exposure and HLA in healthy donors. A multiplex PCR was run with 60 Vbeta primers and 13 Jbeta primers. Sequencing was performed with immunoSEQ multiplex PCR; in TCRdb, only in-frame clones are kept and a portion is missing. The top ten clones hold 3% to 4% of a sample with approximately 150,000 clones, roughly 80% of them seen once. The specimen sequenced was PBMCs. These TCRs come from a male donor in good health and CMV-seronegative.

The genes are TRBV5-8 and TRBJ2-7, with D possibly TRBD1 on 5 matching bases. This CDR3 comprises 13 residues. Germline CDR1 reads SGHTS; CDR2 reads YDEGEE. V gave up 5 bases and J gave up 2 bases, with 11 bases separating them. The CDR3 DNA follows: TGTGCCAGCAGTTACGACAGCACCTACGAGCAGTACTTC. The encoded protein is CASSYDSTYEQYF.

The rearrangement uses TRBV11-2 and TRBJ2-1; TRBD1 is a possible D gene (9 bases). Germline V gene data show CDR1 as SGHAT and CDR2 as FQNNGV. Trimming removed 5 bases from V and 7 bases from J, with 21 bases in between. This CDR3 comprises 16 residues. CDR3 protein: CASSASGTGTRNEQFF. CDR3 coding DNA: TGTGCCAGCAGCGCCAGTGGGACAGGGACTAGGAATGAGCAGTTCTTC.

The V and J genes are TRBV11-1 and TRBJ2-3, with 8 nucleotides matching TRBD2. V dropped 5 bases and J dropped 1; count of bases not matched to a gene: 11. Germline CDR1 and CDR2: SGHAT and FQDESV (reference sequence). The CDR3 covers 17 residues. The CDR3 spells CASSPQTGGAGTDTQYF. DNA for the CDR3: TGTGCCAGCAGCCCACAGACCGGGGGGGCGGGCACAGATACGCAGTATTTT.